The TCR beta chain under discussion was sequenced for a study of monozygotic twins with inflammatory bowel disease. Study outcomes and limitations: Among twins, concordant and discordant pairs did not differ in repertoire similarity, possibly from limited power. Using the inverse Simpson index, IBD patients had lower TCRbeta diversity than healthy co-twins. Patient-to-patient differences in immunosuppressive treatment may have added variability to the repertoires.

Concerning this clonotype itself: Its antigen is undetermined.

TCRdb re-called the 5' RACE reads; every CDR3 protein appears as one record, without DNA. The sample has around 210,000 distinct CDR3 sequences; the top ten hold 6% to 9%. This CDR3 contains 15 residues. Germline CDR1 MNHEY, CDR2 SMNVEV (reference sequence). Every donor provided one blood sample measuring over 2 ml. The sequence came from a human donor with ulcerative colitis or Crohn's disease, or a healthy co-twin of an affected twin (not recorded which). Sequences were obtained from blood. V usage is TRBV27 and J usage is TRBJ2-7; the D gene TCRdb calls, TRBD1, cannot be checked with no DNA. CDR3: CASSLGGDRSYEQYF.